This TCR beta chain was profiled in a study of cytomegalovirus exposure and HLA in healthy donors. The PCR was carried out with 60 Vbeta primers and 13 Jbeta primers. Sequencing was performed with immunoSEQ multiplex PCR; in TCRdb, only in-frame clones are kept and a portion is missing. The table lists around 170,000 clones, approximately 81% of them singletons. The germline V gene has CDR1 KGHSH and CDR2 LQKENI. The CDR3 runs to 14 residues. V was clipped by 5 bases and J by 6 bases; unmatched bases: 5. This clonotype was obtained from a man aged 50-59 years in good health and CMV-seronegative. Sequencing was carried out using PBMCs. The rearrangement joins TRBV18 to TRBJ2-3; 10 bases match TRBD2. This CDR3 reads CASSERGGMDTQYF. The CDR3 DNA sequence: TGTGCCAGCTCAGAGCGGGGGGGCATGGATACGCAGTATTTT.